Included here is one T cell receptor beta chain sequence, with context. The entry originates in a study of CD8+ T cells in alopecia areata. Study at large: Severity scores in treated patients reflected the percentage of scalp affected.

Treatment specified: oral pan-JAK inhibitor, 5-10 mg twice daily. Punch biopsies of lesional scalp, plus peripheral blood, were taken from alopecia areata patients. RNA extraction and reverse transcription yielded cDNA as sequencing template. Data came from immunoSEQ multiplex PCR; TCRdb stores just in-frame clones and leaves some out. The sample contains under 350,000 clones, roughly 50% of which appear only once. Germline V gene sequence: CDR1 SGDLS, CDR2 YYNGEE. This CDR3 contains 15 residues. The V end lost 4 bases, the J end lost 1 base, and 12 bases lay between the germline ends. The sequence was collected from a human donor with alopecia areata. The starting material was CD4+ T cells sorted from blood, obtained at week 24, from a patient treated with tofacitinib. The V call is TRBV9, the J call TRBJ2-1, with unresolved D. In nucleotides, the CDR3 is TGTGCCAGCAGCCCTCGTACAGCGTCCTACAATGAGCAGTTCTTC. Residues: CASSPRTASYNEQFF. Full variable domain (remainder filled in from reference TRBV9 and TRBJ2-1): DSGVTQTPKHLITATGQRVTLRCSPRSGDLSVYWYQQSLDQGLQFLIQYYNGEERAKGNILERFSAQQFPDLHSELNLSSLELGDSALYFCASSPRTASYNEQFFGPGTRLTVL.